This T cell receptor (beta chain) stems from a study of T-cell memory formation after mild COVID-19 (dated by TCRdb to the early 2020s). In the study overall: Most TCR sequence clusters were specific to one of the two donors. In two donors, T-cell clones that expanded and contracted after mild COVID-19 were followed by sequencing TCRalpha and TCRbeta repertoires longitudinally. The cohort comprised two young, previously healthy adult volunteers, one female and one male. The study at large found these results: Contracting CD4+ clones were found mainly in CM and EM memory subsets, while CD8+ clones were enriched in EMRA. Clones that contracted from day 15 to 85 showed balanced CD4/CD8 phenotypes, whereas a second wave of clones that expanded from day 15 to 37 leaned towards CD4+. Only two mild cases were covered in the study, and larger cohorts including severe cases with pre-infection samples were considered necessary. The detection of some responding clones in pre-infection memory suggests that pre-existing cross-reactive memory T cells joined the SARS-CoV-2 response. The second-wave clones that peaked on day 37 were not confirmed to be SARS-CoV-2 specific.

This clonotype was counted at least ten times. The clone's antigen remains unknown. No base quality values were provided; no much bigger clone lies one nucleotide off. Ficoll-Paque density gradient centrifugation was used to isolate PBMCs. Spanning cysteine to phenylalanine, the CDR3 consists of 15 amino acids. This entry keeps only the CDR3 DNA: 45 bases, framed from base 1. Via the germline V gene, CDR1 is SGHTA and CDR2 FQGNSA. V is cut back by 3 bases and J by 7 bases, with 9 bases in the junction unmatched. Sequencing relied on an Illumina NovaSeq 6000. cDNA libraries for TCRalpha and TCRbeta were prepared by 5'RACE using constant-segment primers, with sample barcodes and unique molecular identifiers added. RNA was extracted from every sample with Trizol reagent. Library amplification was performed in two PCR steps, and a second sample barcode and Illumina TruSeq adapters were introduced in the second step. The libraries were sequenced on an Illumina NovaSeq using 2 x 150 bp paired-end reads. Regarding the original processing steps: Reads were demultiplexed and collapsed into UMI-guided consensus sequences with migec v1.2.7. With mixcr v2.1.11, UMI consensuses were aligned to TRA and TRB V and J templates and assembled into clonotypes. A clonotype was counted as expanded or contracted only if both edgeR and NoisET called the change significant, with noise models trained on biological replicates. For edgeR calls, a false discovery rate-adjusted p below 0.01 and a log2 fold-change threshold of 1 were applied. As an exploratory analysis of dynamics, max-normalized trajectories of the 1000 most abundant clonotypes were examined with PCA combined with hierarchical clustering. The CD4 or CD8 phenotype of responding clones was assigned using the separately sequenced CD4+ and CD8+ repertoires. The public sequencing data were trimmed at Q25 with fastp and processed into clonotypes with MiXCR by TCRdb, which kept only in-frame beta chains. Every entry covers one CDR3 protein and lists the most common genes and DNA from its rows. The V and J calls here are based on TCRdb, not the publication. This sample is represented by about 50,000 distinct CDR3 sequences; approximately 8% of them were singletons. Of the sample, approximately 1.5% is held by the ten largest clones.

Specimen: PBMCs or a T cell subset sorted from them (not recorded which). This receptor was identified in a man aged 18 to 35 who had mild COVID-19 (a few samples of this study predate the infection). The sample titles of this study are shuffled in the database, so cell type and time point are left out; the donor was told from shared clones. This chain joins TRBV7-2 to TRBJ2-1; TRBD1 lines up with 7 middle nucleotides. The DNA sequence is TGTGCCAGCAGCTTGTCGACAGGGCCTCAAAATGAGCAGTTCTTC. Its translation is CASSLSTGPQNEQFF.